The subject of this entry is one TCR beta chain. The entry originates in a study of blood T cell repertoires in COVID-19. Study information: The United States, Italy and Spain were the sources of the acute and convalescent COVID-19 samples. T cells, B-cell-depleted T cells, or PBMCs provided the cDNA or gDNA that served as material.

In the original processing: The assay estimated nucleated cells by amplifying reference gene primers. Sequencing used immunoSEQ multiplex PCR; TCRdb keeps in-frame clones, though not all of them. The DNA gave D and trimming, while V, J and clone size come from that table. Of 200,000 to 250,000 clones listed, around 88% are singletons. Per germline, CDR1 KGHDR and CDR2 SFDVKD. The V end was cut by 4 bases, the J end by 2 bases, with 7 bases between. The CDR3 has 13 residues. Sequencing input: peripheral blood. The chain employs TRBV24-1 and TRBJ1-2, with D possibly TRBD1 on 5 matching bases. The sequence was obtained from a man between 18 and 29 years old with active or convalescent COVID-19. CDR3: CATSEGRNYGYTF. CDR3 coding DNA: TGTGCCACCAGTGAGGGGCGCAACTATGGCTACACCTTC.